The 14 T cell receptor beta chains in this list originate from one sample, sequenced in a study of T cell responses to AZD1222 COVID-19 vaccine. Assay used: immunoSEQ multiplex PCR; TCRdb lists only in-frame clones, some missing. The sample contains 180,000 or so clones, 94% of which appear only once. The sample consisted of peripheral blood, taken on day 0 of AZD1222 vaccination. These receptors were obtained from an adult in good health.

The CDR3 coding sequence is TGTGCCAGCACGATCGCGGGATTAGATGAGACCCAGTACTTC. The encoded protein is CASTIAGLDETQYF. This chain joins TRBV2 and TRBJ2-5; D is perhaps TRBD2 (6 bases). CDR3 length: 14 residues. Per germline, CDR1 SNHLY and CDR2 FYNNEI. The V end was cut by 7 bases, the J end by 5 bases, with 17 bases between.

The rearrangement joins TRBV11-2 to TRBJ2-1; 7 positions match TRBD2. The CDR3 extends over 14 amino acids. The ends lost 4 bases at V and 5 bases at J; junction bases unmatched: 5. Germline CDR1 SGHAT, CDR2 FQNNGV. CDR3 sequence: CASSSSGNHNEQFF. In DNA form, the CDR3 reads TGTGCCAGCAGCTCCAGCGGGAATCACAATGAGCAGTTCTTC.

In DNA form, the CDR3 reads TGTGCCAGCAGTGGTTCCGGGACAGGGGGAGATACGCAGTATTTT. Residues: CASSGSGTGGDTQYF. V is TRBV6-4 and J is TRBJ2-3; 11 bases line up with TRBD1. V was pared by 4 bases and J by 5 bases, with 5 bases of the junction left unmatched. Germline lookup yields CDR1 MRHNA and CDR2 SNTAGT. The CDR3 is 15 amino acids.

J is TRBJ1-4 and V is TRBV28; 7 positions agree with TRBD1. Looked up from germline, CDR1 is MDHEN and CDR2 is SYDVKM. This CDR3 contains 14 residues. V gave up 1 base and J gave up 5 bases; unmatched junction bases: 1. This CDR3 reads CASSLSGGNEKLFF. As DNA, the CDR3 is TGTGCCAGCAGTTTATCAGGGGGGAATGAAAAACTGTTTTTT.

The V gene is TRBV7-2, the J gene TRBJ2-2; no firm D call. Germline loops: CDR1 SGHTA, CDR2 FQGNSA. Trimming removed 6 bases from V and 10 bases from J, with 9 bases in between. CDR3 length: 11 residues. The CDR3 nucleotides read TGTGCCAGCAGTCGGACCACGGAGCTGTTTTTT. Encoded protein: CASSRTTELFF.

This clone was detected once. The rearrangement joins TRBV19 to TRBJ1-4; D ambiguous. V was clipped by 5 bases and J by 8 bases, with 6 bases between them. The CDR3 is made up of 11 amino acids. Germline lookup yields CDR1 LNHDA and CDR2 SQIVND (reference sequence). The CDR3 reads CASSGSEKLFF. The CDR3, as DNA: TGTGCCAGTAGTGGCTCCGAAAAACTGTTTTTT.

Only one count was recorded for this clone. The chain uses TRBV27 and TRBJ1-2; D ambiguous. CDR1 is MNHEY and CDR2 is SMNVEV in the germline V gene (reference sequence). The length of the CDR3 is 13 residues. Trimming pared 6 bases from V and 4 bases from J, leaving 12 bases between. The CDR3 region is CASSKLKGYGYTF. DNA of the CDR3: TGTGCCAGCAGCAAACTGAAGGGCTATGGCTACACCTTC.

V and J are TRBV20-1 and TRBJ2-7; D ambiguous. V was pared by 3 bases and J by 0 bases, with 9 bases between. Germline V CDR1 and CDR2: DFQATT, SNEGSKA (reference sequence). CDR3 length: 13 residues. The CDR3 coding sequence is TGCAGTGCTAGTGACGGACCCTCCTACGAGCAGTACTTC. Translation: CSASDGPSYEQYF.

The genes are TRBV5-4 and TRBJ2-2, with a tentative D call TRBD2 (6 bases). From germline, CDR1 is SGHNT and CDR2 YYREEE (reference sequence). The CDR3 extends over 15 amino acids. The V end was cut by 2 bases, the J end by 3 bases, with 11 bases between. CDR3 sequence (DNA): TGTGCCAGCAGCTTAAGGCGGGACGACACCGGGGAGCTGTTTTTT. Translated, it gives CASSLRRDDTGELFF.

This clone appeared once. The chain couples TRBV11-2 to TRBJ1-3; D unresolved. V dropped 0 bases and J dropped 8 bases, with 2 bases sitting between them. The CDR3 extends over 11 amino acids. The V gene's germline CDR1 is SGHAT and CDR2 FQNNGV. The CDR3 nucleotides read TGTGCCAGCAGCTTAGAACACACCATATATTTT. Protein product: CASSLEHTIYF.

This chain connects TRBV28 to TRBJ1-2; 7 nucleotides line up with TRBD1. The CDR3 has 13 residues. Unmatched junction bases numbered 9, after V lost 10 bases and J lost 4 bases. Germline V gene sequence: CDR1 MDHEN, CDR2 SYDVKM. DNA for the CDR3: TGTGCCACCCACACCCGACAGGGCTATGGCTACACCTTC. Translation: CATHTRQGYGYTF.

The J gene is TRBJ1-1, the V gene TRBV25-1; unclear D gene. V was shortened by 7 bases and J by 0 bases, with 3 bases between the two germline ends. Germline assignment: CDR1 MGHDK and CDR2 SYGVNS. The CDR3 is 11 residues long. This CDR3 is CASKVNTEAFF. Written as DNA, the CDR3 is TGTGCCAGCAAGGTGAACACTGAAGCTTTCTTT.

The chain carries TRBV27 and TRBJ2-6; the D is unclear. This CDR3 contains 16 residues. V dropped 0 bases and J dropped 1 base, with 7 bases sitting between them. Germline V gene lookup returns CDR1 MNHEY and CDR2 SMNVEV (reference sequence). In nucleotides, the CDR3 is TGTGCCAGCAGTTTATCCCCTCGGTCTGGGGCCAACGTCCTGACTTTC. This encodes CASSLSPRSGANVLTF.

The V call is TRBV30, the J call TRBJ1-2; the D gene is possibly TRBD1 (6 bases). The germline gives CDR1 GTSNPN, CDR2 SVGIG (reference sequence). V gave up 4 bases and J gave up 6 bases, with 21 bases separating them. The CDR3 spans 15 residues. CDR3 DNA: TGTGCCTGGATATCCTACTCCCTCTCAGGGGATGGCTACACCTTC. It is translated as CAWISYSLSGDGYTF.